The clone carrying this T cell receptor (beta chain) has a handful of counts. Its specificity is unknown. TCR beta cDNA was prepared out of roughly 0.5 ug total RNA by means of a constant-region primer. It was through three nested multiplex PCR rounds of slightly modified ARM-PCR that TCR beta libraries arose. In the first two PCR rounds, TRBV1-TRBV30 forward primers were paired with a C-beta reverse primer, and each round lasted roughly 9 cycles. TCRdb passed the multiplex PCR reads through MiXCR, listing each CDR3 protein once. The sample has 80,000 or so distinct CDR3 sequences; around 66% are singletons. This CDR3 has 13 amino acids. Germline assignment: CDR1 SGHAT and CDR2 FQNNGV. V was pared by 5 bases and J by 6 bases, with 10 bases between. Co-extraction yielded RNA and DNA from roughly 20-30 mg of unsorted bulk tissue. The data are from a study of tumor-infiltrating lymphocytes in primary liver carcinoma. Study overall: Tumor lesions were T1-T3 N0M0 and spanned about 4.2 to 11 cm. The study obtained roughly 3.65 to 7.13 million productive TCRbeta reads per sample, similar across tissue types. General observations from the study: Tumors had a top-250-clone fraction that was significantly higher than blood (p = 0.039). The overlap of tumor-adjacent and tumor-blood pairs was smaller than that of tumor region pairs.

This receptor was taken from a man aged 35 to 55 with primary liver carcinoma and hepatitis B virus infection. The sequencing input was tumor-adjacent normal liver tissue. J is TRBJ2-2 and V is TRBV11-2; D gene uncertain. This CDR3 reads CASSLGVAGELFF. The CDR3 bases are TGTGCCAGCAGCCTAGGTGTGGCCGGGGAGCTGTTTTTT.